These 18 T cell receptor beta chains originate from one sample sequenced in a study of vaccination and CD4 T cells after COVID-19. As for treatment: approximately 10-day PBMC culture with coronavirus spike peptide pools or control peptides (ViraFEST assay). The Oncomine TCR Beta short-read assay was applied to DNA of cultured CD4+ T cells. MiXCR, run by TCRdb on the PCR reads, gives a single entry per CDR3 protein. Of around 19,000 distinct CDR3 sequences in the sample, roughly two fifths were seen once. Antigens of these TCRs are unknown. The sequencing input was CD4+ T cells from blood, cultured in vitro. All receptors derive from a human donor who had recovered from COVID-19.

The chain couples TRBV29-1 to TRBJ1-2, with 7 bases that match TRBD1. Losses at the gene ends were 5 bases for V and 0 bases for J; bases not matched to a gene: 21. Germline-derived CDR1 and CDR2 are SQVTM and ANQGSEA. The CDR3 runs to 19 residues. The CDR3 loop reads CSVRRDNDYRDRANYGYTF. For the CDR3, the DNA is TGCAGCGTTCGACGGGACAACGATTACCGGGACAGAGCTAACTATGGCTACACCTTC.

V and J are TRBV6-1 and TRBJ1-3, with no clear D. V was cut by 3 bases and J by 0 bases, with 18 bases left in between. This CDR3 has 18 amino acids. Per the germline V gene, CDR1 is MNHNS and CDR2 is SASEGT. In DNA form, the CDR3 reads TGTGCCAGCAGTGACCAGGTTCAAACTGCTAACTCTGGAAACACCATATATTTT. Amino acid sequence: CASSDQVQTANSGNTIYF.

The CDR3 DNA reads as TGTGCCTGGAGTTATAACGGGAGAGATACGCAGTATTTT. As protein: CAWSYNGRDTQYF. The V call is TRBV30, the J call TRBJ2-3; D is possibly TRBD2 (6 bases). CDR3 length: 13 amino acids. The germline CDR1 and CDR2 sequences are GTSNPN and SVGIG (reference sequence). V dropped 2 bases and J dropped 5 bases, with 11 bases sitting between them.

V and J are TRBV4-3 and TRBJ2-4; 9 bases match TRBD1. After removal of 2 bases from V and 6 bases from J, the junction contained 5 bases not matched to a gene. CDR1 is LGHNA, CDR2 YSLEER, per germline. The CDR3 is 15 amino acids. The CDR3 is CASSQSTGGLNIQYF. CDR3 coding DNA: TGCGCCAGCAGCCAATCAACAGGGGGCTTAAACATTCAGTACTTC.

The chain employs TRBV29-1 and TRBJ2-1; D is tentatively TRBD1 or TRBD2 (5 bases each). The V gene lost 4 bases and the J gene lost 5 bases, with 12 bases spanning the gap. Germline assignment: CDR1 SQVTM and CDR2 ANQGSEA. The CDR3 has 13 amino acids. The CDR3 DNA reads TGCAGCGTTGTGTCCGGGGCCCACAATGAGCAGTTCTTC. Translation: CSVVSGAHNEQFF.

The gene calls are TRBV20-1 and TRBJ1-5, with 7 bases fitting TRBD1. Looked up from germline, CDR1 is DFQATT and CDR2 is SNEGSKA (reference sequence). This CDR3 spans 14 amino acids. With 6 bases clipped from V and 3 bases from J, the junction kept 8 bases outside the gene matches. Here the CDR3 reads CSAKKQGNNQPQHF. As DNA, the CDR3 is TGCAGTGCCAAGAAACAGGGGAACAATCAGCCCCAGCATTTT.

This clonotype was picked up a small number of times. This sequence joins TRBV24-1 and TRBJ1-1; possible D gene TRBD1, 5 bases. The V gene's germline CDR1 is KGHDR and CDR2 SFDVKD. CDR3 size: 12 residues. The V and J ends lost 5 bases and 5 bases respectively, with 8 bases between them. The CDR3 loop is CATSGWGTEAFF. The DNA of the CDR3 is TGTGCCACCAGTGGTTGGGGGACTGAAGCTTTCTTT.

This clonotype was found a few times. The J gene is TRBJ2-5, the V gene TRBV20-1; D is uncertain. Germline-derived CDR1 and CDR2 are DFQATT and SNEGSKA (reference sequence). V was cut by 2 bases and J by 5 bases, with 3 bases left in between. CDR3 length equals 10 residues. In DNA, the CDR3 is TGCAGTGCTAGACGCGAGACCCAGTACTTC. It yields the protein CSARRETQYF.

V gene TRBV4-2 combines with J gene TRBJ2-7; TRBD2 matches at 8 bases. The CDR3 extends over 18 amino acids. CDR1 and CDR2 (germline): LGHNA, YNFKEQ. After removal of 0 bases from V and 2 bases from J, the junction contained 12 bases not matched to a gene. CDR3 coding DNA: TGTGCCAGCAGCCAAGAAGTAGCGGGGCGACAACGGACCTACGAGCAGTACTTC. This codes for CASSQEVAGRQRTYEQYF.

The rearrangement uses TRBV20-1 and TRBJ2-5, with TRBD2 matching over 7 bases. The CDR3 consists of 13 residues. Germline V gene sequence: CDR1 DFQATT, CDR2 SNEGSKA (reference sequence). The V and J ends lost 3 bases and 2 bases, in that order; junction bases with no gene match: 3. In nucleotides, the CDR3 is TGCAGTGCTAGGTACGGGGGGCAAGAGACCCAGTACTTC. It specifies CSARYGGQETQYF.

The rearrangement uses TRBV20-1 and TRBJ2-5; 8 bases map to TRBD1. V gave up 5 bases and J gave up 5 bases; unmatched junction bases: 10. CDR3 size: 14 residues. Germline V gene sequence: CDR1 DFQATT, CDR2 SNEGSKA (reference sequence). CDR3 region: CSAPGQGAYETQYF. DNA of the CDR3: TGCAGTGCTCCGGGGCAGGGGGCTTATGAGACCCAGTACTTC.

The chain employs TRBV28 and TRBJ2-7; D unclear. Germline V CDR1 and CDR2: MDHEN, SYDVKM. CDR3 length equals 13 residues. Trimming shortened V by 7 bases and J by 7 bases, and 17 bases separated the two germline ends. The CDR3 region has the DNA TGTGCCAGCATTGAAACAGATCTACGGGAGCAGTACTTC. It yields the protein CASIETDLREQYF. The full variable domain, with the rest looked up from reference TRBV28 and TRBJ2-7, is DVKVTQSSRYLVKRTGEKVFLECVQDMDHENMFWYRQDPGLGLRLIYFSYDVKMKEKGDIPEGYSVSREKKERFSLILESASTNQTSMYLCASIETDLREQYFGPGTRLTVT.

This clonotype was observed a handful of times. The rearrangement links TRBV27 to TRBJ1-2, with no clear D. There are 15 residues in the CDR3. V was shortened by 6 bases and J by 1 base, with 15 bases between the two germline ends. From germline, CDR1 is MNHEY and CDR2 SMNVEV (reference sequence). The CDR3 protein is CASRQTRLDNYGYTF. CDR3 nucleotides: TGTGCCAGCAGACAAACCCGGTTAGATAACTATGGCTACACCTTC.

The CDR3 protein is CASGRAGGNTEAFF. For the CDR3, the DNA is TGTGCCAGCGGTCGGGCCGGAGGGAACACTGAAGCTTTCTTT. This chain links TRBV12-3 or TRBV12-4 with TRBJ1-1; no clear D. V lost 8 bases, J lost 1 base, and 14 bases lay in between. This CDR3 is built from 14 residues.

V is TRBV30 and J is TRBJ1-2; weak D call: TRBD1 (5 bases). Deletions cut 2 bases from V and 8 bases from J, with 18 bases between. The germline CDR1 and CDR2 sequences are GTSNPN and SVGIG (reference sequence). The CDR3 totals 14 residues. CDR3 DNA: TGTGCCTGGAGTTTCGGGATCAACAGGCGAGGCTACACCTTC. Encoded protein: CAWSFGINRRGYTF.

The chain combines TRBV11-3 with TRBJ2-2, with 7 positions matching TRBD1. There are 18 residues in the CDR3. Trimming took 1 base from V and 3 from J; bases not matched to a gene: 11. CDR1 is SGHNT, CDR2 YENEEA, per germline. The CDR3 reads CASSLVGWGQGDTGELFF. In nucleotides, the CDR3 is TGTGCCAGCAGCTTAGTAGGTTGGGGGCAGGGGGACACCGGGGAGCTGTTTTTT.

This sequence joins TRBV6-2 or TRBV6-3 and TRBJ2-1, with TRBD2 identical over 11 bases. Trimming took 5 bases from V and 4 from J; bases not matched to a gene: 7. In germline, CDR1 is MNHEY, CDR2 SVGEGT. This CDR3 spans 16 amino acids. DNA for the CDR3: TGTGCCAGCAGTCCTACTAGCGGGAGTGGGTACAATGAGCAGTTCTTC. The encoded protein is CASSPTSGSGYNEQFF.

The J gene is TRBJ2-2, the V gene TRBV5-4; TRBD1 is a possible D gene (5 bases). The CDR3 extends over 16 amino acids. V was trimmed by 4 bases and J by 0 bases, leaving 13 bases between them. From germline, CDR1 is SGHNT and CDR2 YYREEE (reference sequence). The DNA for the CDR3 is TGTGCCAGCAGCCTAATAGGGGATACGAACACCGGGGAGCTGTTTTTT. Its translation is CASSLIGDTNTGELFF.